Here is one T cell receptor (beta chain) with its context. The record originates from a study of T cells in Graves' hyperthyroidism and ophthalmopathy. Trimming pared 4 bases from V and 5 bases from J, leaving 5 bases between. CDR3 length: 12 residues. The germline V gene has CDR1 MNHEY and CDR2 SVGAGI. The investigators amplified TCR beta CDR3 regions from RNA transcripts. HTBI primers were used for first-round RT-PCR of the TCR CDR3. Each CDR3 protein is one row after TCRdb ran MiXCR on the multiplex PCR reads. This sample has fewer than 40,000 distinct CDR3 sequences; about 47% occur once, and the top ten carry roughly 15%.

The chain links TRBV6-5 to TRBJ1-4; D not resolved. The sequenced material came from blood. The sequence derives from a man aged 40-55 years with Graves' ophthalmopathy. CDR3 in DNA: TGTGCCAGCAGTTTCCACAATGAAAAACTGTTTTTT. It is translated as CASSFHNEKLFF.